Listed below are T cell receptor beta chains from one sample, sequenced in a study of beta chain features in type 1 diabetes. Some clones are missing from TCRdb's copy, which holds only in-frame ones; the method was immunoSEQ multiplex PCR. The table includes around 250,000 clones, 55% to 70% detected once. Material for sequencing was naive CD4+ T cells from blood. The origin of the receptors is a man aged 30-40 years in good health. CDR3s include the opening cysteine and the closing phenylalanine or tryptophan. D genes are given only for firm matches. Some rows mark clone size as missing; the rest say once, few, many or name a class of expanded clone.

V gene	D gene	clone size	J gene	CDR3 protein	CDR3 DNA
TRBV9	NA	NA	TRBJ2-1	CASSVHDRPDWNEQFF	TGTGCCAGCAGCGTACACGACAGGCCCGACTGGAATGAGCAGTTCTTC
TRBV7-2	TRBD1	NA	TRBJ1-2	CASSFRTGEHGYTF	TGTGCCAGCAGCTTCCGGACAGGGGAGCATGGCTACACCTTC
TRBV30	NA	NA	TRBJ2-7	CAWSKTSGQYF	TGTGCCTGGAGTAAAACCTCCGGGCAGTACTTC
TRBV30	NA	once	TRBJ2-4	CAWSDRSNIQYF	TGTGCCTGGAGTGACAGGAGTAACATTCAGTACTTC
TRBV20-1	NA	NA	TRBJ2-3	CSARGGHYF	TGCAGTGCTAGAGGGGGCCATTATTTT
TRBV30	TRBD1	once	TRBJ1-2	CAWDRGNNYGYTF	TGTGCCTGGGACAGGGGTAATAACTATGGCTACACCTTC
TRBV10-3	NA	NA	TRBJ2-5	CATSGGRWETQYF	TGTGCCACCTCGGGCGGACGATGGGAGACCCAGTACTTC
TRBV18	NA	NA	TRBJ1-1	CASSPGQTNTEAFF	TGTGCCAGCTCACCTGGACAGACGAACACTGAAGCTTTCTTT
TRBV28	TRBD2	NA	TRBJ2-2	CASSALAGANTGELFF	TGTGCCAGCAGTGCCCTAGCGGGAGCGAACACCGGGGAGCTGTTTTTT
TRBV30	NA	NA	TRBJ1-5	CAWSTRPGHPNQPQHF	TGTGCCTGGAGTACGAGACCGGGACACCCTAATCAGCCCCAGCATTTT
TRBV29-1	NA	NA	TRBJ1-2	CSVAGTPWGYTF	TGCAGCGTTGCCGGCACTCCTTGGGGCTACACCTTC
TRBV29-1	NA	few	TRBJ2-3	CSARRPLTDTQYF	TGCAGCGCCCGCAGGCCTCTCACAGATACGCAGTATTTT
TRBV30	TRBD1	NA	TRBJ1-5	CAWRKKSGTGRNQPQHF	TGTGCCTGGAGAAAGAAATCCGGGACAGGGAGGAATCAGCCCCAGCATTTT
TRBV7-9	TRBD1	NA	TRBJ2-7	CASSHPQRTGFYEQYF	TGTGCCAGCAGCCACCCGCAAAGGACAGGGTTTTACGAGCAGTACTTC
TRBV5-1	TRBD1	NA	TRBJ2-7	CASSHGTGEYEQYF	TGCGCCAGCAGCCATGGGACAGGGGAGTACGAGCAGTACTTC
TRBV6-6	TRBD1	NA	TRBJ2-1	CASSWDSYNEQFF	TGTGCCAGCAGTTGGGACAGCTACAATGAGCAGTTCTTC
TRBV5-4	NA	few	TRBJ2-2	CASSSSSEWTGELFF	TGTGCCAGCAGCTCTTCTAGCGAATGGACCGGGGAGCTGTTTTTT
TRBV7-9	NA	NA	TRBJ2-4	CASSLSNIQYF	TGTGCCAGCAGCTTATCCAACATTCAGTACTTC
TRBV30	NA	NA	TRBJ2-1	CAWRRAGEQFF	TGTGCCTGGAGGCGAGCGGGTGAGCAGTTCTTC
TRBV30	NA	NA	TRBJ2-7	CAWRVQGSSYEQYF	TGTGCCTGGAGGGTCCAGGGGAGCTCCTACGAGCAGTACTTC
TRBV30	TRBD2	NA	TRBJ2-1	CAWIKREANEQFF	TGTGCCTGGATAAAGCGGGAAGCCAATGAGCAGTTCTTC
TRBV2	NA	NA	TRBJ2-7	CASSEQGGSYEQYF	TGTGCCAGCAGCGAACAGGGAGGTTCCTACGAGCAGTACTTC
TRBV30	TRBD1	NA	TRBJ1-5	CAWSRTGGSQPQHF	TGTGCCTGGAGCCGGACAGGGGGAAGTCAGCCCCAGCATTTT